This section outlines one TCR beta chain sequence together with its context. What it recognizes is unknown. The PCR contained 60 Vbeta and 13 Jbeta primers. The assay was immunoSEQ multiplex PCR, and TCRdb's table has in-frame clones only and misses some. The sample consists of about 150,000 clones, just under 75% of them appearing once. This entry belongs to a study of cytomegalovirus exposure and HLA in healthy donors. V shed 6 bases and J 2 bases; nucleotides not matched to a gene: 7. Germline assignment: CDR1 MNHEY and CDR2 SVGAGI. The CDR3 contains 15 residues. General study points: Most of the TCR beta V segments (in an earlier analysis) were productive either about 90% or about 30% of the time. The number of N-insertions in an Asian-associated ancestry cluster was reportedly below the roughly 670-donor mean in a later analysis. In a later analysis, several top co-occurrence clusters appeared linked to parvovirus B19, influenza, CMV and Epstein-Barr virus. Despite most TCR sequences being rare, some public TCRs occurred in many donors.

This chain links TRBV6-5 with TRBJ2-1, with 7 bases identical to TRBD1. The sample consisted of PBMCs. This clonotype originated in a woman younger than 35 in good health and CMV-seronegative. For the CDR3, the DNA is TGTGCCAGCAGCTCCAGGGACAGACCCTACAATGAGCAGTTCTTC. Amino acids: CASSSRDRPYNEQFF.